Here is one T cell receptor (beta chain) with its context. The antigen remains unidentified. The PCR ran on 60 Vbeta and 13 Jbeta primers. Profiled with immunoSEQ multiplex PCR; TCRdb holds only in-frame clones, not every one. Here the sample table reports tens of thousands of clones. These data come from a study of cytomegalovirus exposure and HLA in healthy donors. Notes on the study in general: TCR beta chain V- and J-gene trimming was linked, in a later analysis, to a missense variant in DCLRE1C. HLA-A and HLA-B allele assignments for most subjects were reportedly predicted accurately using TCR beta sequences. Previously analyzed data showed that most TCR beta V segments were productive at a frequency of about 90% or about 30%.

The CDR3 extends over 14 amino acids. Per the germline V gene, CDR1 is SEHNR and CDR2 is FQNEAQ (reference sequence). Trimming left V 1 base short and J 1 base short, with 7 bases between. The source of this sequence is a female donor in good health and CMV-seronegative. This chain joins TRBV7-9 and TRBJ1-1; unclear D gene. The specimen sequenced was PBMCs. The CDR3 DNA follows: TGTGCCAGCAGCTTAGGTAGCGGGAACACTGAAGCTTTCTTT. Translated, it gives CASSLGSGNTEAFF.